Sequencing of this T cell receptor beta chain was carried out in a study of blood T cell repertoires in COVID-19 (dated by TCRdb to between 2020 and 2021). General notes on the study: Samples covering the acute and convalescent phases of COVID-19 were provided by collaborators in the United States, Italy and Spain. The prospective study material was composed of cDNA or gDNA derived from T cells, B-cell-depleted T cells, or PBMCs. Deeply sampled blood TCRbeta repertoires from subjects exposed to, actively infected with, or recovered from COVID-19 were included in the dataset. A freely available public database, intended as a resource for researchers studying the immune response to SARS-CoV-2, is where the repertoires were released. Samples were obtained from the ongoing ImmuneRACE study (first 160 participants) and from 1,200 or so subjects provided by 6 global collaborators. The sample metadata nearly always contained a de-identified subject ID, COVID-19 status, age in years and sex. Where available, HLA class I and class II types were taken from metadata supplied by the sample provider and were not determined by assay-based typing.

Results and caveats for the whole study, not just this receptor: How much clinical and demographic metadata was included differed by source and by participant, and the metadata was provided uncurated.

In regard to this clone: Its cognate antigen has yet to be identified. No base quality values were provided; no much bigger clone lies one nucleotide off.

The immunoSEQ Assay, a bias-controlled multiplex PCR, was used to amplify TCRbeta CDR3 regions from genomic DNA. Under the source paper's analysis protocol: Nucleated cell counts per sample were estimated from amplification of reference gene primers within the assay. To quantify the absolute abundance of each unique TCRbeta CDR3 rearrangement, sequence reads were collapsed and filtered. Productive Simpson clonality was computed per sample as the square root of Simpson's diversity index over productive rearrangements. The table comes from immuneACCESS by way of TCRdb, which keeps in-frame sequences with V and J called. Part of the clones is missing from these tables; in studies checked, under half for an unresolved V gene and the rest for unknown reasons. That table is the source of V, J and clone size, and D and trimming were worked out from the DNA. The sample contains around 160,000 clones, 80% of them found a single time. The ten largest clonotypes hold 4.5% to 7.5% of the sample.

The CDR3 has 14 amino acids, counting the end cysteine and phenylalanine. This entry keeps only the CDR3 DNA: 42 bases, framed from base 1. The germline V gene (reference sequence) sets CDR1 to LNHDA and CDR2 to SQIVND. Trimming at the junction amounts to 1 base on V and 9 bases on J, and the germline ends lie 15 bases apart. Participants in the prospective study were enrolled through a virtual design, were aged 18 to 89 years, and lived in 24 United States geographic areas. To assign participants to cohorts, the prospective study relied on clinical history that participants themselves reported in a screening survey and a study questionnaire. For ImmuneRACE Cohort 3, a participant was defined as recovered based on two consecutive negative NP/OP PCR tests, clearance by a healthcare professional, or resolution of symptoms. Mobile phlebotomists in the prospective study collected whole blood, serum and a nasopharyngeal or oropharyngeal swab from every participant. Participants in the prospective study had the option to provide additional blood draws and questionnaires over a roughly 2-month period. Blood samples from the prospective study were shipped frozen or at room temperature prior to DNA extraction.

This TCR was recovered from a middle-aged man who had recovered from COVID-19. Sequencing was carried out using PBMCs or T cells enriched from blood (not recorded which). Recombination linked TRBV19 to TRBJ2-5; possibly the D gene is TRBD1, per 7 matching bases. The CDR3 amino acid sequence is: CASSIVEGAGSQYF. DNA sequence: TGTGCCAGTAGTATAGTGGAGGGGGCCGGGTCCCAGTACTTC.